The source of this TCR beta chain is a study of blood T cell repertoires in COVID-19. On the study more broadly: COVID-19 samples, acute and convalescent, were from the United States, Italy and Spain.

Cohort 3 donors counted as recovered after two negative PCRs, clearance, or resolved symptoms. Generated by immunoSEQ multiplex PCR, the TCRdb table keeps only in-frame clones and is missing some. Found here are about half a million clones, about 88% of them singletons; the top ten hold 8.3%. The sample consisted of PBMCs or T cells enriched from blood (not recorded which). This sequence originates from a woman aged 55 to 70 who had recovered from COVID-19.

CDR3 sequence (DNA): TGTGCCAGCAGCCATACAGGGCCGAATTCACCCCTCCACTTT. It is translated as CASSHTGPNSPLHF. The chain recombines TRBV3-1 (or the pseudogene TRBV3-2) with TRBJ1-6; perhaps TRBD1 as D (6 bases). Germline CDR1 is LGHDT and CDR2 is YNNKEL (reference sequence). V lost 3 bases and J 7 bases, leaving 10 bases between the germline ends. This CDR3 is built from 14 residues.